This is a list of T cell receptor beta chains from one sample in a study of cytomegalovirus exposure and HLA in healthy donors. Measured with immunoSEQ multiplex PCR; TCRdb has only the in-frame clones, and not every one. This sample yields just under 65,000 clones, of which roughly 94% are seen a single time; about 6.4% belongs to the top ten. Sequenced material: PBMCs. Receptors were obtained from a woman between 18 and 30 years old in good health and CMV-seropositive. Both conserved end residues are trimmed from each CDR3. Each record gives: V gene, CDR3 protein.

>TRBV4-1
ASSQEGTGGIGYT
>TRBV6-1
ASKPGVSLEQY
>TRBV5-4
ASSSWTSTDEQF
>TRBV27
ASNNRPSGSVGELF
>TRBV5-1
ASSLFPGAFQPQH
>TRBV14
ASSRTGWGEKLF
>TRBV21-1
ASSKLRGAPCEQY
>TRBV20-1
SGSAKNIQY
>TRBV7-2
ASSLEPTLADTQY
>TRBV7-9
ASSSNQGAGDTQY
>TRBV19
ASSKFSGMNTEAF
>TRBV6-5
ASSYGQDYGYT
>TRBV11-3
ASSLDSSRQSRANVLT
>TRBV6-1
ASARGGSSYNEQF
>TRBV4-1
ASSQDPRVDNIQY
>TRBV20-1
SARADTIY
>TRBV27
ASSLYNPRYSNQPQH
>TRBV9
ASSERFLAGNSYNEQF
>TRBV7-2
ASSFSTEAF
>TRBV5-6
ASSLFGRDWTNEKLF
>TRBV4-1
ASSQDSSGIVLTNYGYT
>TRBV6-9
ASSYSRGAGNQPQH
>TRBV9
ASREIPGTSGRTQY
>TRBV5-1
ASSLGQGVYNEQF
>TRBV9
ASSPEKEGRVYEQY